This TCR beta chain was captured in a study of T cell responses to AZD1222 COVID-19 vaccine. General study findings and limits: Regions 160-218 and 743-854 dominated among vaccine-associated CD4 TCRs spanning spike.

TCRdb keeps only in-frame clones here, not all; method: immunoSEQ multiplex PCR. This sample has tens of thousands of clones, with around 90% found just once. This CDR3 is built from 13 residues. V lost 0 bases to trimming and J lost 8 bases, with 11 bases between them. CDR1 SGHNT and CDR2 YYREEE come from the germline V gene (reference sequence). A word on this clone: The antigen is undetermined.

The origin of this receptor is an adult in good health. The sequences come from peripheral blood, collected on day 0 of AZD1222 vaccination. The V and J genes are TRBV5-4 and TRBJ1-2; D is undetermined. CDR3 sequence reads: CASSLAAAKGYTF. The CDR3, as DNA: TGTGCCAGCAGCTTGGCGGCAGCCAAGGGCTACACCTTC.